The present TCR beta chain was sequenced within a study of CD8 T cell repertoires and HIV-1 epitope variants (dated by TCRdb to 2020 to 2022). About the investigation overall: T cells were stimulated in separate culture wells with each of twenty-five peptides representing autologous and known Gag and Nef epitope variants. A CMV, EBV and flu peptide pool, the Ebola AY9 epitope as negative control, and a no-peptide well were included as control conditions. Tested epitopes included three Gag epitope families and Nef HW9 and YT9. T cells were enriched using the EasySep Human T Cell Enrichment Kit and then co-cultured with an equal number of autologous T cell-negative cells acting as antigen-presenting cells. Cultures were maintained for 10 days in IMDM with gentamicin, and half-media changes adding IL-2, IL-7 and IL-15 were performed on days 3 and 7. A 1M T cell aliquot was kept as an uncultured baseline condition, separate from the approximately 80 T cell cultures. A total of over 65 T cell cultures were run, with each culture condition done in triplicate except for one peptide, which was done in duplicate. What the study reported, not specific to this receptor: The Nef KF9 family was recognized by five clonotypes and the HW9 family by one, and no responses to the TAALDMSHF plasma variant were observed. The assay identified only TCR beta chains and indicated proliferation to antigen, not T cell function or cytokine profile. Nine antigen-specific TCR beta clonotypes were identified, and roughly six of them appeared cross-reactive for autologous or known escape epitope variants.

The EasySep Human CD8+ T Cell Enrichment Kit was used on day 10 to isolate CD8+ T cells from every culture. Sequencing of TCR beta CDR3 regions was done on the immunoSEQ platform at survey depth. The QIAamp DNA micro kit was used to extract genomic DNA from every cultured and uncultured CD8+ T cell population. The authors' pipeline ran thus. Samples with fewer than 5,000 productive reads were excluded, which removed about 6.5% of the roughly 80 HIV peptide-stimulated cultures. Sequences were trimmed to CDR3 by a MANAFEST web app, and nonproductive sequences, CDR3s under 5 amino acids, and sequences not starting with C or ending with F/W were removed. For a clonotype to count as antigen-specific, the clonotype had to expand relative to the no-peptide control in at least 2 of 3 replicates at FDR 0.01, and only within one epitope family. A frequency at least fivefold higher than in wells stimulated with peptides from other epitope families was additionally required for specific clonotypes. TCRdb holds this immuneACCESS table with in-frame rearrangements only. Some clones are missing; in checked studies, unresolved V genes explain under half, and the rest has no known cause. The V and J calls and clone size were taken over from that table, and D and trimming were inferred from the DNA. The sample table contains around 4,900 clones; only one count was recorded for 65% to 70% of them. Of the sample, around 46% falls within the top ten clones.

About this clone: It has no known antigen specificity. Base quality data are lacking; no much larger clone is found one base away.

Measured from the cysteine to the phenylalanine, the CDR3 is 12 residues long. The retained sequence is limited to the CDR3, 36 bases, with the frame set at the first base. CDR1 and CDR2 were assigned from the germline V gene as MDHEN and SYDVKM. The junction carries 9 bases between V and J, which are trimmed by 5 bases and 4 bases respectively. Sequenced input: cultured CD8+ T cells derived from PBMCs. The rearrangement combines TRBV28 with TRBJ2-7, with a tentative D gene TRBD2 over 5 matching bases. The origin of this receptor is a male donor with HIV. This receptor carries the CDR3 CASSLSGYEQYF. The DNA is as follows: TGTGCCAGCAGTCTCTCGGGATACGAGCAGTACTTC. With the rest looked up from the reference TRBV28 and TRBJ2-7 genes rather than sequenced, the full variable domain is DVKVTQSSRYLVKRTGEKVFLECVQDMDHENMFWYRQDPGLGLRLIYFSYDVKMKEKGDIPEGYSVSREKKERFSLILESASTNQTSMYLCASSLSGYEQYFGPGTRLTVT.